The source of this T cell receptor (beta chain) is a study of cytomegalovirus exposure and HLA in healthy donors. About this clone: Its antigen is not known.

Donors sampled were nominally healthy, though unrecorded immune exposures were likely. Both 60 Vbeta primers and 13 Jbeta primers went into the PCR. The table came from immunoSEQ multiplex PCR; TCRdb's copy has only in-frame clones and leaves some out. The sample yields about 93,000 clones, around 78% seen once. General observations from the study: Some TCR beta chains (approximately 180 of them) were listed as cytomegalovirus-associated. When a later analysis compared HLA-associated TCR beta chains with equally common others, the HLA-associated chains turned out to be more clonally expanded and to have lower generation probabilities. Later on, an analysis showed TCR association rates differing by HLA locus, with DRB1 the most and HLA-C the fewest.

The CDR3 has 14 amino acids. Germline V gene data show CDR1 as SQVTM and CDR2 as ANQGSEA. Between the trimmed V and J ends, which lost 6 bases and 3 bases, there was a span of 17 bases. The specimen sequenced was PBMCs. The chain combines TRBV29-1 with TRBJ1-1; possible D gene TRBD1, 6 bases. The clonotype originates from a man younger than 45 in good health and CMV-seronegative. CDR3 in amino acids: CSVANRARDTEAFF. CDR3 nucleotide sequence: TGCAGCGTCGCGAACAGGGCGAGGGACACTGAAGCTTTCTTT. Based on the CDR3 plus reference TRBV29-1 and TRBJ1-1, the full variable domain is SAVISQKPSRDICQRGTSLTIQCQVDSQVTMMFWYRQQPGQSLTLIATANQGSEATYESGFVIDKFPISRPNLTFSTLTVSNMSPEDSSIYLCSVANRARDTEAFFGQGTRLTVV.